This entry features one TCR beta chain sequence. Its specificity is not known. The data derive from a study of OX40 agonist ivuxolimab in advanced cancers. Study details: Patients' therapy was ivuxolimab, an antibody that acts as an agonist of OX40 (CD134). Dosing consisted of intravenous ivuxolimab at 0.01 to 10 mg/kg every 2 weeks.

TCRdb's table, derived via immunoSEQ multiplex PCR, lists solely in-frame clones and lacks some. There are approximately 50,000 clones in the sample; around four fifths occur only once, and 2.8% lies in the top ten. The CDR3 is 13 residues long. Trimming took 4 bases from V and 3 from J; bases not matched to a gene: 3. Germline values: CDR1 SQVTM, CDR2 ANQGSEA. The study's findings and limits: By week 6 at 0.1 to 3.0 mg/kg, blood CD4+ and CD8+ T cells had expanded clonally. No determination was made of the antigen specificity of the expanded peripheral T cells.

The source is an adult with an advanced solid tumor such as melanoma, head and neck, liver or kidney cancer. The chain carries TRBV29-1 and TRBJ2-4; 7 nucleotides line up with TRBD2. Sequencing used CD4+ or CD8+ T cells sorted from blood, obtained in a trial of the OX40 agonist ivuxolimab. CDR3 sequence (DNA): TGCAGCGTTGGGCTAGCGGACAAAAACATTCAGTACTTC. Residues: CSVGLADKNIQYF.